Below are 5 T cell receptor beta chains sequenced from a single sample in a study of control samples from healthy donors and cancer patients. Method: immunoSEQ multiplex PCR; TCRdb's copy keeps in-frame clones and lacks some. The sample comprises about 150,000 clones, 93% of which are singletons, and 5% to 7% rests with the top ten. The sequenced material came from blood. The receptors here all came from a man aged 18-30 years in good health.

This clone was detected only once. CDR3 loop: CAWSRDRGQETQYF. The CDR3 DNA follows: TGTGCCTGGAGTCGGGACAGGGGCCAAGAGACCCAGTACTTC. The rearrangement links TRBV30 to TRBJ2-5; 10 nucleotides match TRBD1. CDR1 GTSNPN and CDR2 SVGIG come from the germline V gene (reference sequence). V shed 2 bases, J shed 1 base, and the junction held 1 base outside the gene matches. The CDR3 sequence is 14 residues long.

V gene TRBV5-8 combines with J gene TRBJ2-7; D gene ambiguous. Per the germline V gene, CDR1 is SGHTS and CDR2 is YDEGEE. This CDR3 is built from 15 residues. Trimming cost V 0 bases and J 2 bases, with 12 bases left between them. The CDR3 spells CASSLEFFTAYEQYF. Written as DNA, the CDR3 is TGTGCCAGCAGCTTGGAGTTCTTCACAGCCTACGAGCAGTACTTC.

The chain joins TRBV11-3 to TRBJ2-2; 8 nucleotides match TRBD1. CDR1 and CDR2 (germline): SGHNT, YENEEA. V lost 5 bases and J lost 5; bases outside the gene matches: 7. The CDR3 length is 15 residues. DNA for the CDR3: TGTGCCAGCAGCCCCGGACAGGGTAATACCGGGGAGCTGTTTTTT. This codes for CASSPGQGNTGELFF.

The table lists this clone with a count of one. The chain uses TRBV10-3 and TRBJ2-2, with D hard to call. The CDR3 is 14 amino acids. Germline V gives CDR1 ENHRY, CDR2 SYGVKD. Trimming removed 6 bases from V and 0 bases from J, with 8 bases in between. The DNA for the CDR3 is TGTGCCATCAGAACAGTCACGAACACCGGGGAGCTGTTTTTT. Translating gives CAIRTVTNTGELFF.

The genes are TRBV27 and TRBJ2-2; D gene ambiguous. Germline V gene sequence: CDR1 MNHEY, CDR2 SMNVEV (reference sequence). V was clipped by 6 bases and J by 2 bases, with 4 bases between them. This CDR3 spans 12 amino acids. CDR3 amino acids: CASSTNTGELFF. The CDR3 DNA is TGTGCCAGCAGCACTAACACCGGGGAGCTGTTTTTT.